This T cell receptor (beta chain) was captured by sequencing in a study of cytomegalovirus exposure and HLA in healthy donors. Points from the study as a whole: The study designated about 160 TCR beta chains cytomegalovirus-associated.

About this clone: Its antigen is not known.

Donors were drawn from the approximately 120-subject validation cohort, separate from the roughly 700-subject first cohort. This CDR3 is built from 19 residues. In germline, CDR1 is SGDLS, CDR2 YYNGEE. Losses at the gene ends were 4 bases for V and 0 bases for J; bases not matched to a gene: 9. Sequencing used immunoSEQ multiplex PCR; TCRdb keeps in-frame clones, though not all of them. The data hold 110,000 or so clones, with 80% to 90% observed a single time. The sample consisted of PBMCs. The TCR originated in a man aged 18 to 35 in good health and CMV-seropositive. The chain recombines TRBV9 with TRBJ2-1; 14 bases agree with TRBD2. CDR3 region: CASSPRLAGGPSSYNEQFF. Here the CDR3 DNA reads TGTGCCAGCAGCCCAAGACTAGCGGGGGGGCCAAGCTCCTACAATGAGCAGTTCTTC.